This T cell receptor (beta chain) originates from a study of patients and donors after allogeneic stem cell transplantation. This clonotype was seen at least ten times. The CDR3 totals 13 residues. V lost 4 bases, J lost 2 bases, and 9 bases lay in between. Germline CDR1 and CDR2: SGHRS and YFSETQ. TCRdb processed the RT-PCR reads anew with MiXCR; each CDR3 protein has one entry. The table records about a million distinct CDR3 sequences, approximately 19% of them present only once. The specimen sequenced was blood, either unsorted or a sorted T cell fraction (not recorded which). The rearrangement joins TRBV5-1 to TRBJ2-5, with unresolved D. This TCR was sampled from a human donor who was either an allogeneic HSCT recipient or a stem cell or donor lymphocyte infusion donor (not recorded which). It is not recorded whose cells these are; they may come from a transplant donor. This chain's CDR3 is CASSPKGQETQYF. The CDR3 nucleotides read TGCGCCAGCAGCCCGAAGGGTCAAGAGACCCAGTACTTC.